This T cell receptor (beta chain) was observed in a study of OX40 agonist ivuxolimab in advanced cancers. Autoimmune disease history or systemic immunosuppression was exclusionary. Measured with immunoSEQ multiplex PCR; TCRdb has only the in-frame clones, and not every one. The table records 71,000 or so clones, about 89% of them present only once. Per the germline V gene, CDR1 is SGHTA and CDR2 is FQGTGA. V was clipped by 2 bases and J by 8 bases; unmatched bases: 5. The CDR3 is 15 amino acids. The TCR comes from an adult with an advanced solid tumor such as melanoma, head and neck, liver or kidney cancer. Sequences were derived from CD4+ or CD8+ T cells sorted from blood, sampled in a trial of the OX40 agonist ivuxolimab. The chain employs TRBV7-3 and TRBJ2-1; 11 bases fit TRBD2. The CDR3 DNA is TGTGCCAGCAGCTTAGATAATAGCGGGGGGGATGAGCAGTTCTTC. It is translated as CASSLDNSGGDEQFF.